These 2 T cell receptor beta chains were sequenced from one sample in a study of early T cells in non-severe SARS-CoV-2 infection. TCRdb reanalysed the 5' RACE reads using MiXCR and keeps one entry per CDR3 protein. The sample contains roughly 27,000 distinct CDR3 sequences, roughly 9.7% of which appear only once. The sample was whole blood. The receptors shown here come from an adult who was a healthcare worker with PCR-confirmed SARS-CoV-2 infection or an uninfected control (not recorded which).

This clonotype has a count of ten or more. The chain carries TRBV10-2 and TRBJ1-1; no clear D. Germline CDR1 and CDR2: WSHSY and SAAADI. The CDR3 extends over 13 amino acids. V lost 0 bases, J lost 1 base, and 3 bases lay in between. As DNA, the CDR3 is TGCGCCAGCAGTGAGTCGGGGAACACTGAAGCTTTCTTT. It codes for CASSESGNTEAFF.

This clonotype showed up just a few times. The chain joins TRBV19 to TRBJ2-1; D might be TRBD2 (6 bases). Germline CDR1 reads LNHDA; CDR2 reads SQIVND (reference sequence). The CDR3 extends over 12 amino acids. V lost 5 bases and J 12 bases, leaving 14 bases between the germline ends. CDR3 sequence: CASSSRGTGQFF. Written as DNA, the CDR3 is TGTGCCAGTAGTTCCCGGGGGACTGGGCAGTTCTTC.